Below are 21 T cell receptor beta chains sequenced from a single sample in a study of Ad26.COV2.S vaccination and SARS-CoV-2 variants. Treatment specified: some 19 received Ad26.COV2.S at low or high dose, single or two shots; about 5 received placebo; per-sample allocation not given. Material that was analyzed had been drawn on day 63 after the first vaccine or placebo injection. Assay used: immunoSEQ multiplex PCR; TCRdb lists only in-frame clones, some missing. The sample contains a few hundred thousand clones, 70% to 90% of which appear only once. The sample consisted of peripheral blood, taken in a trial of Ad26.COV2.S vaccine versus placebo. The receptors shown here come from a person between 18 and 59 years old who received the Ad26.COV2.S COVID-19 vaccine or a placebo.

On this clone: The sample contains more than one DNA sequence encoding this CDR3. This chain uses TRBV28 with TRBJ1-6, with 7 positions matching TRBD1. V lost 2 bases to trimming and J lost 5 bases; unmatched junction nucleotides: 0. The CDR3 consists of 14 residues. CDR1 is MDHEN and CDR2 is SYDVKM in the germline V gene. CDR3 coding DNA: TGTGCCAGCAGTTTAACAGGGGATAATTCACCCCTCCACTTT. Its translation is CASSLTGDNSPLHF.

The chain employs TRBV29-1 and TRBJ2-7; 9 positions match TRBD1. The CDR3 length is 13 residues. Germline CDR1 and CDR2: SQVTM and ANQGSEA. The ends lost 4 bases at V and 5 bases at J; junction bases unmatched: 6. CDR3: CSVAGTGRNEQYF. In DNA form, the CDR3 reads TGCAGCGTTGCCGGGACAGGGAGGAACGAGCAGTACTTC.

This chain joins TRBV7-9 and TRBJ2-3; 8 bases agree with TRBD2. The germline V gene encodes CDR1 SEHNR and CDR2 FQNEAQ (reference sequence). Germline trimming cut 5 bases from V and 2 bases from J; bases unmatched to any gene: 15. This CDR3 contains 18 residues. CDR3: CASSPGTSRRQSTDTQYF. Written as DNA, the CDR3 is TGTGCCAGCAGCCCAGGGACTAGTCGGAGGCAATCCACAGATACGCAGTATTTT. The variable domain in full, completed from reference TRBV7-9 and TRBJ2-3, reads DTGVSQNPRHKITKRGQNVTFRCDPISEHNRLYWYRQTLGQGPEFLTYFQNEAQLEKSRLLSDRFSAERPKGSFSTLEIQRTEQGDSAMYLCASSPGTSRRQSTDTQYFGPGTRLTVL.

The chain employs TRBV5-5 and TRBJ1-2; D gene uncertain. The V end lost 1 base, the J end lost 2 bases, and 9 bases lay between the germline ends. CDR3 length: 14 residues. CDR1 is SGHKS and CDR2 is YYEKEE in the germline V gene (reference sequence). The CDR3 DNA reads TGTGCCAGCAGCTTGATGGTGGGAAACTATGGCTACACCTTC. Translated, it gives CASSLMVGNYGYTF.

CDR3 sequence (DNA): TGTGCCAGCAGCGAAACAGGGTACACTGAAGCTTTCTTT. This gives the protein CASSETGYTEAFF. The chain couples TRBV7-9 to TRBJ1-1, with D possibly TRBD1 on 6 matching bases. The V and J ends lost 5 bases and 3 bases respectively, with 10 bases between them. The CDR3 is 13 residues long. Germline lookup yields CDR1 SEHNR and CDR2 FQNEAQ (reference sequence). The full variable domain, completed using reference TRBV7-9 and TRBJ1-1, is DTGVSQNPRHKITKRGQNVTFRCDPISEHNRLYWYRQTLGQGPEFLTYFQNEAQLEKSRLLSDRFSAERPKGSFSTLEIQRTEQGDSAMYLCASSETGYTEAFFGQGTRLTVV.

V gene TRBV4-3 combines with J gene TRBJ1-1; a possible D gene is TRBD1 (6 bases). CDR3 length: 17 amino acids. Germline V gene lookup returns CDR1 LGHNA and CDR2 YSLEER. The V and J ends lost 3 bases and 6 bases respectively, with 23 bases between them. Written as DNA, the CDR3 is TGCGCCAGCAGCCACCACAGGGTTCGAGGGCAGGGCGCTGAAGCTTTCTTT. Protein: CASSHHRVRGQGAEAFF.

A single count supports this clone. This chain connects TRBV7-9 to TRBJ2-3; D assignment may be TRBD1 or TRBD2 (5 bases each). Looked up from germline, CDR1 is SEHNR and CDR2 is FQNEAQ (reference sequence). The CDR3 totals 14 residues. V lost 3 bases, J lost 0 bases, and 7 bases lay in between. The DNA for the CDR3 is TGTGCCAGCAGCTTGGGGGACAGCACAGATACGCAGTATTTT. Translation: CASSLGDSTDTQYF.

This rearrangement joins TRBV7-2 to TRBJ1-1; no clear D. Trimming took off 1 base at V and 5 bases at J, with 8 bases between the two ends. The CDR3 is 13 amino acids. Looked up from germline, CDR1 is SGHTA and CDR2 is FQGNSA. The CDR3 bases are TGTGCCAGCAGCTTAGAATGGAGAACTGAAGCTTTCTTT. As protein: CASSLEWRTEAFF.

DNA of the CDR3: TGCAGCGCTTCGAGGGTTAGCTACAATGAGCAGTTCTTC. Amino acid sequence: CSASRVSYNEQFF. The rearrangement joins TRBV29-1 to TRBJ2-1; weak D call: TRBD2 (5 bases). Trimming stripped 7 bases from V and 3 bases from J, with 13 bases between. The CDR3 is 13 amino acids. CDR1 is SQVTM, CDR2 ANQGSEA, per germline.

This sequence joins TRBV9 and TRBJ2-7; weak D call: TRBD2 (6 bases). Trimming pared 4 bases from V and 5 bases from J, leaving 16 bases between. Per the germline V gene, CDR1 is SGDLS and CDR2 is YYNGEE. The CDR3 consists of 14 residues. CDR3 region: CASSPHLGTHEQYF. As DNA, the CDR3 is TGTGCCAGCAGCCCCCACCTAGGGACTCACGAGCAGTACTTC.

V gene TRBV7-9 combines with J gene TRBJ2-7; 7 bases are a match to TRBD2. The germline CDR1 and CDR2 sequences are SEHNR and FQNEAQ (reference sequence). The junction had 11 bases not matched to a gene; V was cut back by 5 bases and J by 4 bases. The CDR3 runs 15 residues. In DNA form, the CDR3 reads TGTGCCAGCAGCCACGAGGGGAGGGCAGATTACGAGCAGTACTTC. Translated, it gives CASSHEGRADYEQYF.

The V and J genes are TRBV10-2 and TRBJ1-1, with D uncertain. V gave up 2 bases and J gave up 4 bases, with 11 bases separating them. The CDR3 contains 14 residues. Germline CDR1 reads WSHSY; CDR2 reads SAAADI. The CDR3 reads CASSEVNSITEAFF. As DNA, the CDR3 is TGCGCCAGCAGTGAGGTGAATTCCATCACTGAAGCTTTCTTT.

The chain carries TRBV3-1 (or the pseudogene TRBV3-2) and TRBJ2-4; D gene ambiguous. CDR1 and CDR2 from the germline V gene are LGHDT and YNNKEL (reference sequence). CDR3 length: 16 residues. V was pared by 3 bases and J by 0 bases, with 12 bases between. The CDR3 coding sequence is TGTGCCAGCAGCCAGGCCCCTCTACTAGCCAAAAACATTCAGTACTTC. Its translation is CASSQAPLLAKNIQYF.

This clone was counted once. This chain links TRBV6-2 or TRBV6-3 with TRBJ2-7, with D maybe TRBD2 (6 bases). V was cut by 5 bases and J by 2 bases, with 16 bases left in between. In germline, CDR1 is MNHEY, CDR2 SVGEGT. This CDR3 contains 15 residues. CDR3 sequence reads: CASSAGLLLTYEQYF. For the CDR3, the DNA is TGTGCCAGCAGTGCGGGACTGTTACTTACCTACGAGCAGTACTTC.

V and J are TRBV3-1 (or the pseudogene TRBV3-2) and TRBJ1-2, with D possibly being TRBD1 (5 bases). V was cut by 0 bases and J by 6 bases, with 11 bases left in between. Germline CDR1 and CDR2: LGHDT and YNNKEL (reference sequence). CDR3 size: 14 residues. CDR3 amino acids: CASSQDWGGNGYTF. The DNA of the CDR3 is TGTGCCAGCAGCCAAGATTGGGGCGGCAATGGCTACACCTTC.

This chain uses TRBV5-4 with TRBJ2-1; D call uncertain. This CDR3 spans 14 amino acids. Trimming removed 3 bases at V and 3 bases at J, with 10 bases between. CDR1 is SGHNT and CDR2 is YYREEE in the germline V gene (reference sequence). The CDR3 spells CASSSARDYNEQFF. The CDR3 region has the DNA TGTGCCAGCAGCTCTGCTAGGGACTACAATGAGCAGTTCTTC.

The V and J genes are TRBV7-2 and TRBJ2-5; 7 bases match TRBD1. Germline V CDR1 and CDR2: SGHTA, FQGNSA. The CDR3 spans 14 residues. V shed 5 bases and J 5 bases; nucleotides not matched to a gene: 8. CDR3 bases: TGTGCCAGCAGCGTAAACGGACAGGAGGAGACCCAGTACTTC. Translated: CASSVNGQEETQYF.

The gene calls are TRBV6-5 and TRBJ2-7; 8 nucleotides align to TRBD2. The length of the CDR3 is 14 residues. Losses at the gene ends were 7 bases for V and 1 base for J; bases not matched to a gene: 6. CDR1 is MNHEY, CDR2 SVGAGI, per germline. The CDR3 sequence: CASNPGGASYEQYF. The CDR3 coding sequence is TGTGCCAGCAATCCCGGGGGGGCGTCCTACGAGCAGTACTTC.

The J gene is TRBJ2-7, the V gene TRBV19, with 7 positions matching TRBD1. With V trimmed by 10 bases and J by 3 bases, 15 bases remained unmatched. The CDR3 covers 15 residues. Germline CDR1 is LNHDA and CDR2 is SQIVND (reference sequence). In nucleotides, the CDR3 is TGTGCCACCAGAGGGCCCACGGGACAGCTCTACGAGCAGTACTTC. This translates into CATRGPTGQLYEQYF.

The chain has TRBV27 and TRBJ2-7, with 10 nucleotides matching TRBD1. This CDR3 has 17 residues. Germline values: CDR1 MNHEY, CDR2 SMNVEV (reference sequence). The V and J ends lost 2 bases and 4 bases, in that order; junction bases with no gene match: 11. The CDR3 sequence: CASSLVGQGFPGYEQYF. The CDR3 coding sequence is TGTGCCAGCAGTTTAGTGGGACAGGGGTTCCCCGGGTACGAGCAGTACTTC.

The chain links TRBV5-1 to TRBJ2-7, with 7 bases fitting TRBD1. With 4 bases clipped from V and 0 bases from J, the junction kept 7 bases outside the gene matches. The CDR3 loop spans 15 amino acids. The germline gives CDR1 SGHRS, CDR2 YFSETQ. CDR3 amino acids: CASSVRKGASYEQYF. Written as DNA, the CDR3 is TGCGCCAGCAGCGTGCGGAAGGGGGCCTCCTACGAGCAGTACTTC.